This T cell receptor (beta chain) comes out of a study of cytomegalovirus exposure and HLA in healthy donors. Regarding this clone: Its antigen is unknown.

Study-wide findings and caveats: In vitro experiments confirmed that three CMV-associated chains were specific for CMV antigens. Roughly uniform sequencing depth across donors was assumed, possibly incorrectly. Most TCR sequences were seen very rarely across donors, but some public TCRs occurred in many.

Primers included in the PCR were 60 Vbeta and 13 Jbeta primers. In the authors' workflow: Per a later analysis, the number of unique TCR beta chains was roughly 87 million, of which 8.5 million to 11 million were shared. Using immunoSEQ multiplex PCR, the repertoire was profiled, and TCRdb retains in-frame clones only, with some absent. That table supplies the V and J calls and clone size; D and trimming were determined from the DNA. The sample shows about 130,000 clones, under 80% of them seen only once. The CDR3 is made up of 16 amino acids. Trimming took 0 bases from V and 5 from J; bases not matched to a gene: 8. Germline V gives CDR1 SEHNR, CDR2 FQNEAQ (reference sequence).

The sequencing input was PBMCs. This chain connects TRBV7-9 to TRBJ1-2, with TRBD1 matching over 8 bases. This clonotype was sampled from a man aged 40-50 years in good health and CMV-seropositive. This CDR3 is CASSLAGQGAEYGYTF. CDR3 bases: TGTGCCAGCAGCTTAGCTGGTCAGGGGGCCGAATATGGCTACACCTTC.